The subject of this entry is one T cell receptor beta chain. The data were obtained in a study of shared T cell receptors in the human thymus. Libraries were prepared by immunoSEQ multiplex PCR; TCRdb keeps only in-frame clonotypes and omits some of them. There are about 710,000 clones in the sample; approximately 89% occur only once, and just under 0.0095% lies in the top ten. Germline V CDR1 and CDR2: MNHNY, SVGAGI (reference sequence). This CDR3 contains 15 residues. V was clipped by 2 bases and J by 7 bases; unmatched bases: 9. Another study also made use of these data, one on human thymus T cells. From that second work: Finnish infants who were healthy and having corrective surgery for congenital heart defects made up the donors. Resections from corrective heart surgery provided thymus tissue. A high degree of thymic repertoire overlap among unrelated individuals was reported in related research.

The sequenced sample consisted of thymocytes. The chain recombines TRBV6-6 with TRBJ2-7; 9 bases are shared with TRBD2. This TCR was recovered from a boy younger than two with a congenital heart defect. CDR3 coding DNA: TGTGCCAGCAGTTACGGCCAGCGGGAGGATGGAGAGCAGTACTTC. Amino acid sequence: CASSYGQREDGEQYF.